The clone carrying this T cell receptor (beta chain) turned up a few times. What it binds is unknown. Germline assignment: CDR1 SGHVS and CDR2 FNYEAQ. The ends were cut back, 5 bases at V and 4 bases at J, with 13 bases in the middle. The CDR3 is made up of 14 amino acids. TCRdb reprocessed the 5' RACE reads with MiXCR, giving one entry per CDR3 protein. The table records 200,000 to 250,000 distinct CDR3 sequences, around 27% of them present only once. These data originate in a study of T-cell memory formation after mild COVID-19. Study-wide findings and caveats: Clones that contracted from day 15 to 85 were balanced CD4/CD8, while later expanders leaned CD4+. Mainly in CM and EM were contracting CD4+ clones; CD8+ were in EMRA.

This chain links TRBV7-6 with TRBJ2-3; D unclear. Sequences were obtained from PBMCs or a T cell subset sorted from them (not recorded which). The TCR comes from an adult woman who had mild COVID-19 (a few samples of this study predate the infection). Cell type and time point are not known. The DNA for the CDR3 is TGTGCCAGCAGCCGGGTCCTAGTTGCAGATACGCAGTATTTT. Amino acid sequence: CASSRVLVADTQYF.